The present entry profiles one TCR beta chain with its context. The antigen remains undetermined. This entry is derived from a study of response to subunit inactivated influenza vaccine. MiXCR, run by TCRdb on the RT-PCR reads, gives a single entry per CDR3 protein. The sample lists more than 600,000 distinct CDR3 sequences; under 20% were seen once. Deletions cut 5 bases from V and 1 base from J, with 8 bases between. The CDR3 has 13 amino acids. CDR1 is SGHTA, CDR2 FQGNSA, per germline. Study-wide results and caveats: With each seasonal influenza vaccination, the authors suggested, few new T cells are recruited.

The chain is built from TRBV7-2 and TRBJ1-1, with D unresolved. The starting material was PBMCs from blood, obtained about 5 days after vaccination. The source is a man aged 50-59 years who received an inactivated influenza vaccine. DNA for the CDR3: TGTGCCAGCAGCGCTTACAAGAACACTGAAGCTTTCTTT. Amino acid sequence: CASSAYKNTEAFF.